The present T cell receptor (beta chain) was sequenced within a study of beta chain features in type 1 diabetes. For the study at large: Patients shared similar age, gender and cell yields with healthy donors. Sorted cells numbering roughly 100,000,000 were examined across all samples. Overall study results and limits: Diminished insertions and augmented deletions at VDJ junctions characterized type 1 diabetes patients. Shorter TCRB CDR3s, moderately but significantly so, were found in Type 1 diabetes patients in all four CD4+ subsets.

Based on CD45RO/CCR7/CD25/CD127/CD95/CD27, CD4+ regulatory, stem cell-like memory, naive and central memory cells were sorted. This clone was seen ten or more times. What it binds is unknown. This CDR3 region has 17 residues. V was clipped by 3 bases and J by 1 base, with 13 bases between them. Looked up from germline, CDR1 is MRHNA and CDR2 is SNTAGT. cDNA synthesis used the whole RNA isolate, giving expressed TCRB sequences. Clones were sequenced by immunoSEQ multiplex PCR, and TCRdb holds only the in-frame ones, with some missing. The table shows some 120,000 clones, with around a sixth occurring only once.

The specimen was central memory CD4+ T cells from blood. This receptor was obtained from a man between 18 and 29 years old with type 1 diabetes. The V and J genes are TRBV6-4 and TRBJ2-6; possible D gene TRBD2, 6 bases. CDR3 amino acids: CASSERGLESGANVLTF. The CDR3, as DNA: TGTGCCAGCAGTGAGCGGGGACTGGAATCTGGGGCCAACGTCCTGACTTTC.